The sequence of this TCR beta chain was determined in a study of blood T cell repertoires in COVID-19. In the study overall: Sites in the United States, Italy and Spain provided acute and convalescent COVID-19 samples.

Assay used: immunoSEQ multiplex PCR; TCRdb lists only in-frame clones, some missing. The data contain about 170,000 clones, about four fifths of them singletons. The V gene lost 1 base and the J gene lost 2 bases, with 17 bases spanning the gap. Germline lookup yields CDR1 MGHRA and CDR2 YSYEKL. CDR3 size: 17 residues. The clonotype comes from a woman in her 70s with acute or convalescent COVID-19. Material: peripheral blood. The rearrangement links TRBV4-1 to TRBJ1-2; the D is unclear. The CDR3 here is CASSQGPPRMFNYGYTF. The CDR3 nucleotides are TGCGCCAGCAGCCAAGGACCCCCGAGGATGTTCAACTATGGCTACACCTTC.